Following are 16 T cell receptor beta chains from one sample sequenced in a study of response to subunit inactivated influenza vaccine. A single record per CDR3 protein comes from TCRdb applying MiXCR to the RT-PCR reads. The table lists approximately 480,000 distinct CDR3 sequences, approximately 11% of them singletons, with roughly 12% in the top ten. The sequencing used PBMCs from blood, collected more than 35 days after vaccination. All receptors derive from a man aged 45 to 65 who received an inactivated influenza vaccine.

V usage is TRBV10-2 and J usage is TRBJ2-2; TRBD1 is a possible D gene (5 bases). V was pared by 6 bases and J by 3 bases, with 17 bases between. The CDR3 consists of 16 residues. Looked up from germline, CDR1 is WSHSY and CDR2 is SAAADI. The CDR3 loop reads CASRGKGWGDTGELFF. The CDR3 nucleotides read TGCGCCAGCAGGGGAAAGGGGTGGGGTGACACCGGGGAGCTGTTTTTT.

This clonotype has just a few counts. The V gene is TRBV6-1, the J gene TRBJ1-3; 7 nucleotides align to TRBD1. Germline lookup yields CDR1 MNHNS and CDR2 SASEGT. CDR3 size: 15 residues. The trim removed 7 bases at V and 4 bases at J, leaving 10 bases unmatched. The CDR3 here is CASTADRVSGNTIYF. CDR3 nucleotide sequence: TGTGCCAGCACCGCAGACAGGGTCTCCGGAAACACCATATATTTT.

This rearrangement joins TRBV10-3 to TRBJ2-3; 7 bases agree with TRBD2. The CDR3 covers 14 residues. CDR1 is ENHRY, CDR2 SYGVKD, per germline. The trim removed 8 bases at V and 6 bases at J, leaving 11 bases unmatched. As DNA, the CDR3 is TGTGCCATCGCTAGGACTAGTGATACGGATACGCAGTATTTT. It translates to CAIARTSDTDTQYF.

This clonotype has only a few counts. This chain connects TRBV7-9 to TRBJ1-2, with unresolved D. Trimming shortened V by 1 base and J by 4 bases, and 10 bases separated the two germline ends. The CDR3 is 14 residues long. Germline CDR1 is SEHNR and CDR2 is FQNEAQ (reference sequence). The CDR3 coding sequence is TGTGCCAGCAGCTTAGATGGAGGGTTCTATGGCTACACCTTC. This codes for CASSLDGGFYGYTF.

This clonotype was picked up many times. The V gene is TRBV20-1, the J gene TRBJ1-1; D is unresolved. CDR1 is DFQATT and CDR2 is SNEGSKA in the germline V gene (reference sequence). CDR3 length: 14 residues. Trimming pared 3 bases from V and 3 bases from J, leaving 14 bases between. The CDR3 nucleotides are TGCAGTGCTAGTGGGAGGGCTAGAGACACTGAAGCTTTCTTT. Its translation: CSASGRARDTEAFF.

The table lists this clonotype with many counts. The chain uses TRBV12-3 or TRBV12-4 and TRBJ1-1; possible D gene TRBD1, 5 bases. The CDR3 has 13 amino acids. V lost 6 bases and J 7 bases, leaving 15 bases between the germline ends. This CDR3 is CASSRQYSSEAFF. The CDR3 nucleotides read TGTGCCAGCAGCCGACAGTACAGTAGTGAAGCTTTCTTT.

This clonotype was found many times. This chain joins TRBV5-1 and TRBJ2-3; 12 bases fit TRBD2. Germline trimming cut 4 bases from V and 2 bases from J; bases unmatched to any gene: 5. The germline V gene has CDR1 SGHRS and CDR2 YFSETQ. The CDR3 sequence is 16 residues long. The CDR3 DNA is TGCGCCAGCAGCCCACGGACTAGCGGGGTCACAGATACGCAGTATTTT. It encodes CASSPRTSGVTDTQYF. Complete variable domain (other parts from reference TRBV5-1 and TRBJ2-3): KAGVTQTPRYLIKTRGQQVTLSCSPISGHRSVSWYQQTPGQGLQFLFEYFSETQRNKGNFPGRFSGRQFSNSRSEMNVSTLELGDSALYLCASSPRTSGVTDTQYFGPGTRLTVL.

The rearrangement joins TRBV2 to TRBJ2-3; D is unclear. Germline CDR1 SNHLY, CDR2 FYNNEI. V was cut by 4 bases and J by 4 bases, with 18 bases left in between. This CDR3 is built from 16 residues. CDR3 region: CASSGARSPGSDTQYF. In DNA, the CDR3 is TGTGCCAGCAGTGGGGCGAGGAGCCCGGGTTCAGATACGCAGTATTTT.

This chain uses TRBV10-2 with TRBJ2-5; 10 bases map to TRBD2. This CDR3 is built from 16 residues. The ends lost 2 bases at V and 1 base at J; junction bases unmatched: 4. Germline CDR1 reads WSHSY; CDR2 reads SAAADI. The CDR3: CASSEGASGGQETQYF. The CDR3 DNA is TGCGCCAGCAGTGAGGGGGCTAGCGGGGGCCAAGAGACCCAGTACTTC.

This clonotype showed up just a few times. The chain couples TRBV10-3 to TRBJ2-2; 11 bases line up with TRBD2. This CDR3 is 15 amino acids long. Trimming removed 6 bases from V and 1 base from J; junction bases left unmatched: 1. Germline assignment: CDR1 ENHRY and CDR2 SYGVKD. CDR3 bases: TGTGCCATCAGAGGGACTAGCGGGAACACCGGGGAGCTGTTTTTT. It yields the protein CAIRGTSGNTGELFF.

The V call is TRBV15, the J call TRBJ2-1; 11 bases line up with TRBD2. From germline, CDR1 is LNHNV and CDR2 YYDKDF (reference sequence). The CDR3 runs 15 residues. The trim removed 0 bases at V and 9 bases at J, leaving 4 bases unmatched. CDR3 sequence reads: CATSRDISGRGEQFF. The CDR3 DNA reads TGTGCCACCAGCAGAGATATTAGCGGGAGGGGTGAGCAGTTCTTC.

This clonotype was seen at least ten times. The chain combines TRBV7-2 with TRBJ1-5, with D possibly TRBD1 on 5 matching bases. Germline V gene data show CDR1 as SGHTA and CDR2 as FQGNSA. V shed 5 bases and J shed 6 bases, with 11 bases lying between them. This CDR3 contains 13 residues. CDR3 protein: CASSAGPPQPQHF. For the CDR3, the DNA is TGTGCCAGCAGCGCGGGGCCCCCTCAGCCCCAGCATTTT.

About this clonotype itself: A much larger clonotype is one base distant, so this may be a read error. The genes are TRBV7-7 and TRBJ2-1; tentative D call: TRBD2 (7 bases). Germline V lookup: CDR1 SSHAT, CDR2 FNYEAQ (reference sequence). The CDR3 has 16 amino acids. The CDR3 is CASSLIPRGASYEQCF. DNA for the CDR3: TGTGCTAGCAGCTTAATCCCCCGGGGGGCGTCATATGAGCAGTGCTTC.

This clonotype was detected only a few times. V gene TRBV14 combines with J gene TRBJ2-3; the match to TRBD1 covers 7 bases. From germline, CDR1 is SGHDN and CDR2 FVKESK. V gave up 3 bases and J gave up 8 bases; unmatched junction bases: 11. The CDR3 totals 15 residues. The CDR3 is CASSHQRTSGGTQYF. In DNA form, the CDR3 reads TGTGCCAGCAGCCATCAACGGACCTCAGGGGGTACGCAGTATTTT.

V usage is TRBV5-5 and J usage is TRBJ2-7; D is uncertain. Trimming pared 3 bases from V and 6 bases from J, leaving 13 bases between. This CDR3 comprises 13 residues. Germline CDR1 reads SGHKS; CDR2 reads YYEKEE (reference sequence). The CDR3 region is CASSSNLYGEQYF. The CDR3, as DNA: TGTGCCAGCAGCTCTAATTTATATGGCGAGCAGTACTTC.

In this sample, this clonotype turned up many times. This chain joins TRBV28 and TRBJ1-1; D unclear. V lost 8 bases to trimming and J lost 0 bases, with 16 bases between them. This CDR3 has 15 amino acids. The germline CDR1 and CDR2 sequences are MDHEN and SYDVKM. DNA of the CDR3: TGTGCCAGCGGACCCTCGTTGGATGTGAACACTGAAGCTTTCTTT. Translating gives CASGPSLDVNTEAFF.